One sample yielded the 15 T cell receptor beta chains listed below, sequenced in a study of cytomegalovirus exposure and HLA in healthy donors. The study ran its PCR with 60 Vbeta and 13 Jbeta primers. TCRdb's copy holds only in-frame clones and misses some; the assay was immunoSEQ multiplex PCR. Seen here are about 140,000 clones, roughly three quarters observed once, and the top ten hold around 1%. The sequenced sample was PBMCs. Receptors originate from a male donor in good health and CMV-seronegative.

As regards this clone: One end of the junction is discordant with germline, which a read error may explain. This chain joins TRBV7-7 and TRBJ2-3; D call uncertain. The CDR3 has 15 amino acids. CDR1 SSHAT and CDR2 FNYEAQ come from the germline V gene (reference sequence). The CDR3 spells CASSQGVAHTDTQYF. CDR3 nucleotide sequence: TGTGCTAGCAGCCAAGGAGTCGCGCACACAGATACGCAGTATTTT.

The gene calls are TRBV7-2 and TRBJ2-2, with 10 bases that match TRBD2. The ends lost 5 bases at V and 3 bases at J; junction bases unmatched: 6. The CDR3 is made up of 16 amino acids. The germline V gene has CDR1 SGHTA and CDR2 FQGNSA. The CDR3 here is CASSTRLAGDTGELFF. CDR3 DNA: TGTGCCAGCAGCACCCGTCTAGCGGGGGACACCGGGGAGCTGTTTTTT.

A note on this clone: An end of the junction differs from the germline gene, which may be a read error. The V gene is TRBV7-7, the J gene TRBJ2-2; 7 bases agree with TRBD1. The CDR3 is 15 amino acids. The germline V gene encodes CDR1 SSHAT and CDR2 FNYEAQ (reference sequence). The CDR3, as DNA: TGTGCTAGCACCAAAGACAGGGCGAACACCGGGGAGCTGTTTTTT. As protein: CASTKDRANTGELFF.

The chain carries TRBV6-1 and TRBJ1-1; 7 positions agree with TRBD1. The CDR3 is 15 residues long. V was clipped by 5 bases and J by 4 bases; unmatched bases: 10. Germline assignment: CDR1 MNHNS and CDR2 SASEGT. For the CDR3, the DNA is TGTGCCAGCAGTTCCCTAGGGTCAGGGGGCACTGAAGCTTTCTTT. The encoded protein is CASSSLGSGGTEAFF.

The chain combines TRBV7-2 with TRBJ2-5; 7 bases agree with TRBD2. This CDR3 region has 15 residues. V dropped 4 bases and J dropped 5; count of bases not matched to a gene: 10. Germline CDR1 SGHTA, CDR2 FQGNSA. CDR3 coding DNA: TGTGCCAGCAGCTCAACGGGACTAACGGGGGAGACCCAGTACTTC. Residues: CASSSTGLTGETQYF. The variable domain in full, with the rest retrieved from reference TRBV7-2 and TRBJ2-5, is GAGVSQSPSNKVTEKGKDVELRCDPISGHTALYWYRQSLGQGLEFLIYFQGNSAPDKSGLPSDRFSAERTGGSVSTLTIQRTQQEDSAVYLCASSSTGLTGETQYFGPGTRLLVL.

This clone was counted once. The chain is built from TRBV5-4 and TRBJ2-2; D might be TRBD2 (5 bases). The CDR3 is 16 residues long. Germline CDR1 and CDR2: SGHNT and YYREEE (reference sequence). V lost 4 bases to trimming and J lost 4 bases, with 17 bases between them. CDR3 amino acids: CASSPPRGQLTGELFF. In DNA, the CDR3 is TGTGCCAGCAGCCCCCCCCGGGGTCAGCTCACCGGGGAGCTGTTTTTT.

Written as DNA, the CDR3 is TGTGCCAGCAGCGAAGCTTACGAGCAGTACTTC. It translates to CASSEAYEQYF. V gene TRBV5-8 combines with J gene TRBJ2-5; D gene unclear. The DNA end favors TRBJ2-7, so the J call may be wrong. The CDR3 spans 11 residues. CDR1 is SGHTS and CDR2 is YDEGEE in the germline V gene.

The genes are TRBV7-6 and TRBJ1-5, with 11 bases that match TRBD1. The CDR3 length is 15 residues. The V and J ends lost 6 bases and 2 bases, in that order; junction bases with no gene match: 3. Germline CDR1 SGHVS, CDR2 FNYEAQ. The CDR3: CASRRTGGGNQPQHF. DNA for the CDR3: TGTGCCAGCAGACGGACAGGGGGCGGCAATCAGCCCCAGCATTTT.

The chain carries TRBV5-1 and TRBJ2-3; D is uncertain. CDR1 is SGHRS, CDR2 YFSETQ, per germline. The V gene lost 0 bases and the J gene lost 2 bases, with 10 bases spanning the gap. The CDR3 runs 15 residues. CDR3 nucleotide sequence: TGCGCCAGCAGCTTGGGACTCTCGTACACAGATACGCAGTATTTT. Encoded protein: CASSLGLSYTDTQYF.

The chain links TRBV6-1 to TRBJ1-2, with a weak D call TRBD1 (6 bases). Germline V gene sequence: CDR1 MNHNS, CDR2 SASEGT. V dropped 2 bases and J dropped 3 bases, with 10 bases sitting between them. The CDR3 loop spans 14 amino acids. The DNA of the CDR3 is TGTGCCAGCAGTGAATCGGGGGGCTACTATGGCTACACCTTC. Protein product: CASSESGGYYGYTF.

V gene TRBV7-9 combines with J gene TRBJ1-1; 7 positions agree with TRBD1. CDR1 and CDR2 from the germline V gene are SEHNR and FQNEAQ (reference sequence). The CDR3 runs to 17 residues. The ends lost 1 base at V and 3 bases at J; junction bases unmatched: 11. CDR3 amino acids: CASSLVGGGRRDTEAFF. The CDR3 DNA reads TGTGCCAGCAGCTTAGTTGGAGGGGGCAGGAGGGACACTGAAGCTTTCTTT.

The chain links TRBV4-3 to TRBJ1-2; D is possibly TRBD1 (5 bases). V was shortened by 0 bases and J by 8 bases, with 10 bases between the two germline ends. Looked up from germline, CDR1 is LGHNA and CDR2 is YSLEER. The length of the CDR3 is 13 residues. The CDR3 sequence: CASSQDQGVGYTF. CDR3 bases: TGCGCCAGCAGCCAAGATCAAGGGGTGGGCTACACCTTC.

The J gene is TRBJ2-5, the V gene TRBV6-5, with a possible D match to TRBD1 (8 bases). Per the germline V gene, CDR1 is MNHEY and CDR2 is SVGAGI. With 5 bases removed from V and 5 bases from J, the gap between germline ends came to 12 bases. The length of the CDR3 is 13 residues. The CDR3 nucleotides are TGTGCCAGCAGTCCACAGGGGGGGGAGACCCAGTACTTC. Amino acid sequence: CASSPQGGETQYF.

This chain links TRBV18 with TRBJ2-3, with D perhaps matching TRBD1 (6 bases). V was trimmed by 0 bases and J by 2 bases, leaving 12 bases between them. Germline V CDR1 and CDR2: KGHSH, LQKENI. CDR3 length: 16 residues. CDR3 nucleotides: TGTGCCAGCTCACCACCCAGACAGGAACCCACAGATACGCAGTATTTT. Translation gives CASSPPRQEPTDTQYF.

The J gene is TRBJ2-7, the V gene TRBV15, with 7 bases matching TRBD1. V shed 1 base and J 2 bases; nucleotides not matched to a gene: 2. Germline V gene data show CDR1 as LNHNV and CDR2 as YYDKDF (reference sequence). The CDR3 runs 14 residues. CDR3 loop: CATSRGDRAYEQYF. The CDR3 DNA sequence: TGTGCCACCAGCAGAGGGGACAGAGCCTACGAGCAGTACTTC.